This TCR beta chain comes out of a study of blood T cell repertoires in COVID-19. Study at large: The United States, Italy and Spain were the sources of the acute and convalescent COVID-19 samples. T cells, B-cell-depleted T cells, or PBMCs supplied cDNA or gDNA.

Original handling: Estimation of nucleated cell counts relied on the amplification of reference gene primers. Only in-frame clones appear in the TCRdb table, and some are missing; sequencing was by immunoSEQ multiplex PCR. The D gene and trimming were derived from the DNA, and the V and J assignments and clone size from that table. The table has around 90,000 clones, 75% to 90% seen once. The ends were cut back, 1 base at V and 0 bases at J, with 10 bases in the middle. Germline CDR1 reads SEHNR; CDR2 reads FQNEAQ (reference sequence). CDR3 length equals 15 residues. This receptor was identified in a human donor in a cohort sampled during active COVID-19. Sequenced material: peripheral blood. The chain uses TRBV7-9 and TRBJ2-7; D may be TRBD2 (7 bases). The CDR3 here is CASSLEGGSSYEQYF. DNA for the CDR3: TGTGCCAGCAGCTTAGAGGGGGGGAGCTCCTACGAGCAGTACTTC. Filled out from reference TRBV7-9 and TRBJ2-7, the complete variable domain reads DTGVSQNPRHKITKRGQNVTFRCDPISEHNRLYWYRQTLGQGPEFLTYFQNEAQLEKSRLLSDRFSAERPKGSFSTLEIQRTEQGDSAMYLCASSLEGGSSYEQYFGPGTRLTVT.